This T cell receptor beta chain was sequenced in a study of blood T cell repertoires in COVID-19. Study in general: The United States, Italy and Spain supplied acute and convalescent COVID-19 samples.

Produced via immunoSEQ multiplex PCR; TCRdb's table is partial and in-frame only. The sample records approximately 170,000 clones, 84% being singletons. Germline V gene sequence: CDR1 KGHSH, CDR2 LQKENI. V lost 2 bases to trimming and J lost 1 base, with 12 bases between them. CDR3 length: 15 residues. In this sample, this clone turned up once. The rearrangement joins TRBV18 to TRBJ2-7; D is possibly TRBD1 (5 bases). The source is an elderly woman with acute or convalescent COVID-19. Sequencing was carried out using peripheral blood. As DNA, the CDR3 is TGTGCCAGCTCACCATCACCAGGGTCGTCCTACGAGCAGTACTTC. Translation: CASSPSPGSSYEQYF.